This passage covers 18 T cell receptor beta chains from one sample sequenced in a study of control samples from healthy donors and cancer patients. Sequencing was performed with immunoSEQ multiplex PCR; in TCRdb, only in-frame clones are kept and a portion is missing. The table includes 50,000 to 70,000 clones, roughly 95% detected once. Sequencing used blood. These receptors were obtained from a woman younger than 30 in good health.

J is TRBJ1-5 and V is TRBV19; D unresolved. The V gene lost 6 bases and the J gene lost 7 bases, with 13 bases spanning the gap. There are 13 residues in the CDR3. The germline CDR1 and CDR2 sequences are LNHDA and SQIVND (reference sequence). CDR3 in amino acids: CASSPRNYQPQHF. CDR3 bases: TGTGCCAGTAGCCCGAGAAACTACCAGCCCCAGCATTTT.

The chain joins TRBV6-2 or TRBV6-3 to TRBJ1-1, with TRBD1 matching over 7 bases. Germline V gives CDR1 MNHEY, CDR2 SVGEGT. The CDR3 totals 15 residues. The J segment lost 1 base and the V segment lost 2 bases, leaving 4 bases of the junction unmatched. The CDR3 spells CASSYASGGNTEAFF. The CDR3 nucleotides read TGTGCCAGCAGTTACGCGTCAGGGGGGAACACTGAAGCTTTCTTT.

The V gene is TRBV2, the J gene TRBJ1-4, with D perhaps matching TRBD1 (6 bases). The CDR3 has 15 residues. V was cut by 4 bases and J by 0 bases, with 9 bases left in between. CDR1 is SNHLY, CDR2 FYNNEI, per germline. The DNA for the CDR3 is TGTGCCAGCAGTGCGCAGGGGTCAACTAATGAAAAACTGTTTTTT. Amino acids: CASSAQGSTNEKLFF.

This clone has only one observation. The chain combines TRBV6-5 with TRBJ1-6; 7 bases are shared with TRBD1. The CDR3 spans 16 residues. The germline CDR1 and CDR2 sequences are MNHEY and SVGAGI. Trimming took 4 bases from V and 6 from J; bases not matched to a gene: 9. Here the CDR3 DNA reads TGTGCCAGCAGTTCCCTTACAGGGGATCGTAATTCACCCCTCCACTTT. This encodes CASSSLTGDRNSPLHF.

CDR3 DNA: TGTGCCAGCAGAAGCAGGGGGCTCTATGGCTACACCTTC. Translated, it gives CASRSRGLYGYTF. V is TRBV28 and J is TRBJ1-2; 8 bases agree with TRBD1. Trimming at V came to 6 bases and at J to 4 bases, leaving 4 bases not matched to a gene. This CDR3 spans 13 amino acids. Germline V CDR1 and CDR2: MDHEN, SYDVKM.

The J gene is TRBJ1-1, the V gene TRBV12-3 or TRBV12-4, with D unclear. V was trimmed by 2 bases and J by 10 bases, leaving 11 bases between them. The CDR3 totals 12 residues. The CDR3 reads CASSLLRNGAFF. CDR3 coding DNA: TGTGCCAGCAGTTTATTGAGGAATGGAGCTTTCTTT.

Note on this clone: Additional DNA sequences in this sample encode the identical CDR3. The V and J genes are TRBV5-1 and TRBJ1-2; TRBD1 might be the D (6 bases). The V and J ends lost 6 bases and 14 bases respectively, with 17 bases between them. The CDR3 has 11 amino acids. Germline values: CDR1 SGHRS, CDR2 YFSETQ. Here the CDR3 DNA reads TGCGCCAGCAATGGGGGGCGGGGGGCGACCTTC. This encodes CASNGGRGATF.

The chain is built from TRBV4-3 and TRBJ2-1; the D gene could be TRBD1 or TRBD2 (5 bases each). V dropped 0 bases and J dropped 7 bases, with 19 bases sitting between them. The CDR3 consists of 17 residues. The germline V gene encodes CDR1 LGHNA and CDR2 YSLEER. The CDR3 DNA is TGCGCCAGCAGCCAAGATTCGGGACCGCGTTCGGTAAATGAGCAGTTCTTC. Translation gives CASSQDSGPRSVNEQFF.

The chain links TRBV3-1 (or the pseudogene TRBV3-2) to TRBJ1-2, with 9 bases lining up with TRBD1. This CDR3 region has 13 residues. The junction had 5 bases not matched to a gene; V was cut back by 4 bases and J by 8 bases. CDR1 and CDR2 from the germline V gene are LGHDT and YNNKEL (reference sequence). CDR3 DNA: TGTGCCAGCAGCCCAACAGGGGGCCAGGGCTACACCTTC. Amino acid sequence: CASSPTGGQGYTF.

The chain recombines TRBV29-1 with TRBJ2-1, with TRBD1 matching 11 bases. This CDR3 region has 14 residues. The germline V gene encodes CDR1 SQVTM and CDR2 ANQGSEA. V dropped 6 bases and J dropped 6; count of bases not matched to a gene: 7. The CDR3 DNA reads TGCAGCGTCGCAGCCGGGACAGGGGGCAATGAGCAGTTCTTC. Translating it yields CSVAAGTGGNEQFF.

This rearrangement joins TRBV12-3 or TRBV12-4 to TRBJ1-3; no firm D call. The CDR3 is 12 residues long. Trimming left V 6 bases short and J 4 bases short, with 7 bases between. The DNA of the CDR3 is TGTGCCAGCAGATCCACGGGAAACACCATATATTTT. As protein: CASRSTGNTIYF.

The chain has TRBV5-3 and TRBJ1-6, with TRBD1 identical over 9 bases. TRBV5-3 is known as an ORF, though its function is uncertain. J lost 1 base, V lost 4 bases, and 3 bases had no gene match. The CDR3 extends over 16 amino acids. CDR3 bases: TGTGCCAGAAGCCCGACAGGGGGGTCCTATAATTCACCCCTCCACTTT. It encodes CARSPTGGSYNSPLHF.

The rearrangement joins TRBV25-1 to TRBJ1-2; 7 bases are shared with TRBD1. V dropped 9 bases and J dropped 1; count of bases not matched to a gene: 2. The CDR3 loop spans 12 amino acids. Germline lookup yields CDR1 MGHDK and CDR2 SYGVNS. The CDR3 is CASRQGNYGYTF. CDR3 sequence (DNA): TGTGCCAGTAGACAGGGTAACTATGGCTACACCTTC.

V gene TRBV6-5 combines with J gene TRBJ1-2; 10 bases match TRBD1. Germline CDR1 and CDR2: MNHEY and SVGAGI. The CDR3 has 13 residues. J gave up 7 bases and V 2 bases, and 1 base lay outside the gene matches. The CDR3 nucleotides read TGTGCCAGCAGTTACGGGACAGGGGTTGGCTACACCTTC. It encodes CASSYGTGVGYTF.

The chain links TRBV3-1 (or the pseudogene TRBV3-2) to TRBJ1-2, with TRBD1 as a possible D gene (5 bases). CDR1 is LGHDT, CDR2 YNNKEL, per germline (reference sequence). There are 13 residues in the CDR3. Trimming removed 6 bases at V and 7 bases at J, with 15 bases between. CDR3 loop: CASSRTIQGGYTF. In DNA, the CDR3 is TGTGCCAGCAGTCGCACGATCCAGGGTGGCTACACCTTC.

The rearrangement uses TRBV28 and TRBJ1-1; D is undetermined. Germline CDR1 MDHEN, CDR2 SYDVKM. The CDR3 sequence is 15 residues long. V was shortened by 3 bases and J by 0 bases, with 11 bases between the two germline ends. CDR3 residues: CASSFRRVMNTEAFF. The CDR3, as DNA: TGTGCCAGCAGTTTCAGGAGGGTCATGAACACTGAAGCTTTCTTT. The variable domain in full, completed from reference TRBV28 and TRBJ1-1, reads DVKVTQSSRYLVKRTGEKVFLECVQDMDHENMFWYRQDPGLGLRLIYFSYDVKMKEKGDIPEGYSVSREKKERFSLILESASTNQTSMYLCASSFRRVMNTEAFFGQGTRLTVV.

There are a few counts of this clone. The chain combines TRBV28 with TRBJ2-3; TRBD2 might be the D (7 bases). There are 14 residues in the CDR3. Trimming removed 7 bases at V and 2 bases at J, with 13 bases between. CDR1 is MDHEN, CDR2 SYDVKM, per germline. The CDR3 reads CASKGGTHTDTQYF. CDR3 bases: TGTGCCAGCAAGGGGGGGACCCACACAGATACGCAGTATTTT.

This chain links TRBV30 with TRBJ1-1; weak D call: TRBD1 (5 bases). V was shortened by 3 bases and J by 0 bases, with 8 bases between the two germline ends. The germline gives CDR1 GTSNPN, CDR2 SVGIG (reference sequence). This CDR3 has 13 amino acids. CDR3 loop: CAWSQQVNTEAFF. CDR3 nucleotides: TGTGCCTGGAGCCAACAGGTGAACACTGAAGCTTTCTTT.